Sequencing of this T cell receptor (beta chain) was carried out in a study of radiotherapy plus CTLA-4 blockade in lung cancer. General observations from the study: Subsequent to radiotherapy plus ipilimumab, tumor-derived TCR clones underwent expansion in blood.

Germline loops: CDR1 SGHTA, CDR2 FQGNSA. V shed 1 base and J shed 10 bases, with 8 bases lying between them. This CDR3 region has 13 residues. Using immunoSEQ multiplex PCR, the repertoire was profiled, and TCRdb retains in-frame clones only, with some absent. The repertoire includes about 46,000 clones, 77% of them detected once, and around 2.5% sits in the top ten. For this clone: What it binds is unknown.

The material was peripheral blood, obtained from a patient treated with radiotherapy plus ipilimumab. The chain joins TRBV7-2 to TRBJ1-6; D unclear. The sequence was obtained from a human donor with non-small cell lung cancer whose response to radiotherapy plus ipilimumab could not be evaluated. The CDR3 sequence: CASSLDSRSPLHF. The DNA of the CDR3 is TGTGCCAGCAGCTTAGATTCCCGGTCACCCCTCCACTTT.